A single sample is the source of the 4 T cell receptor beta chains below, sequenced in a study of blood T cell repertoires in COVID-19. TCRdb keeps only in-frame clones here, not all; method: immunoSEQ multiplex PCR. The repertoire holds roughly 290,000 clones, with roughly 89% as singletons. Sequences were obtained from PBMCs or T cells enriched from blood (not recorded which). These receptors were obtained from a woman between 35 and 50 years old who had recovered from COVID-19.

The rearrangement uses TRBV5-4 and TRBJ1-3, with TRBD1 matching 9 bases. The CDR3 length is 16 residues. V lost 4 bases, J lost 0 bases, and 5 bases stayed unmatched. Looked up from germline, CDR1 is SGHNT and CDR2 is YYREEE (reference sequence). CDR3 DNA sequence: TGTGCCAGCAGCGCGGGACAGGGAGGCTCTGGAAACACCATATATTTT. Its translation: CASSAGQGGSGNTIYF.

V usage is TRBV25-1 and J usage is TRBJ1-1, with a possible D match to TRBD1 (5 bases). V was cut by 1 base and J by 5 bases, with 17 bases left in between. Germline V lookup: CDR1 MGHDK, CDR2 SYGVNS. This CDR3 has 16 residues. CDR3 bases: TGTGCCAGCAGTGAATCGCGGGGCGCCGGAAATACTGAAGCTTTCTTT. This sequence encodes CASSESRGAGNTEAFF.

This clone has a handful of counts. This same CDR3 is encoded by further DNA sequences in the sample. CDR3 DNA sequence: TGTGCCAGCAGCGTAGCTACCGTGAACACTGAAGCTTTCTTT. Its protein product is CASSVATVNTEAFF. The J gene is TRBJ1-1, the V gene TRBV9; D unclear. Germline CDR1 and CDR2: SGDLS and YYNGEE. V lost 0 bases and J 0 bases, leaving 6 bases between the germline ends. CDR3 length: 14 residues. Filled out from reference TRBV9 and TRBJ1-1, the complete variable domain reads DSGVTQTPKHLITATGQRVTLRCSPRSGDLSVYWYQQSLDQGLQFLIQYYNGEERAKGNILERFSAQQFPDLHSELNLSSLELGDSALYFCASSVATVNTEAFFGQGTRLTVV.

The J gene is TRBJ2-1, the V gene TRBV19, with 11 bases aligning to TRBD2. This CDR3 comprises 14 residues. Germline assignment: CDR1 LNHDA and CDR2 SQIVND (reference sequence). V shed 8 bases, J shed 3 bases, and the junction held 3 bases outside the gene matches. This CDR3 reads CASRGTSGYNEQFF. Here the CDR3 DNA reads TGTGCCAGTCGGGGGACTAGCGGCTACAATGAGCAGTTCTTC. The entire variable domain, with the rest obtained from reference TRBV19 and TRBJ2-1, is as follows: DGGITQSPKYLFRKEGQNVTLSCEQNLNHDAMYWYRQDPGQGLRLIYYSQIVNDFQKGDIAEGYSVSREKKESFPLTVTSAQKNPTAFYLCASRGTSGYNEQFFGPGTRLTVL.